These 23 T cell receptor beta chains were all obtained from the same sample, sequenced in a study of T-cell memory formation after mild COVID-19. In TCRdb, the 5' RACE reads were re-called with MiXCR into one record per CDR3 protein. The table shows around 310,000 distinct CDR3 sequences, with roughly 20% occurring only once. Sequenced material: PBMCs or a T cell subset sorted from them (not recorded which). All receptors derive from a man younger than 30 who had mild COVID-19 (a few samples of this study predate the infection). Cell type and time point are not known.

The V gene is TRBV5-1, the J gene TRBJ2-7, with D tentatively TRBD1 (6 bases). The germline gives CDR1 SGHRS, CDR2 YFSETQ. V lost 1 base to trimming and J lost 0 bases, with 11 bases between them. CDR3 length: 15 residues. CDR3 nucleotides: TGCGCCAGCAGCTTGTCTCCAGGGGCCTCCTACGAGCAGTACTTC. Its protein product is CASSLSPGASYEQYF.

This clonotype was seen repeatedly, ten times or more. V gene TRBV5-1 combines with J gene TRBJ2-7; D is uncertain. Deletions cut 2 bases from V and 0 bases from J, with 12 bases between. Germline V CDR1 and CDR2: SGHRS, YFSETQ. The CDR3 loop spans 15 amino acids. The CDR3 loop is CASSFVVVGSYEQYF. The CDR3 nucleotides are TGCGCCAGCAGCTTTGTAGTTGTTGGCTCCTACGAGCAGTACTTC. Looking up the rest from reference TRBV5-1 and TRBJ2-7 gives the full variable domain: KAGVTQTPRYLIKTRGQQVTLSCSPISGHRSVSWYQQTPGQGLQFLFEYFSETQRNKGNFPGRFSGRQFSNSRSEMNVSTLELGDSALYLCASSFVVVGSYEQYFGPGTRLTVT.

This clonotype was counted a few times. J is TRBJ2-5 and V is TRBV5-4, with 11 bases that match TRBD1. The ends lost 4 bases at V and 4 bases at J; junction bases unmatched: 6. In germline, CDR1 is SGHNT, CDR2 YYREEE (reference sequence). The CDR3 covers 15 residues. The CDR3 DNA reads TGTGCCAGCAGCCCGGACAGGGGGCGAGGAGAGACCCAGTACTTC. This codes for CASSPDRGRGETQYF.

Only a few counts were recorded for this clonotype. One base away lies a much larger clone, so this may be a sequencing read error. The chain combines TRBV7-3 with TRBJ2-3; D not resolved. The CDR3 extends over 13 amino acids. CDR1 is SGHTA and CDR2 is FQGTGA in the germline V gene. Trimming shortened V by 2 bases and J by 2 bases, and 5 bases separated the two germline ends. The CDR3 is CASSLQVTDTQYF. The CDR3 bases are TGTGCCAGCAGCTTACAGGTCACAGATACGCAGTATTTT.

This clonotype was seen a few times. The rearrangement joins TRBV5-1 to TRBJ2-5, with D unclear. Per the germline V gene, CDR1 is SGHRS and CDR2 is YFSETQ. V was trimmed by 2 bases and J by 4 bases, leaving 15 bases between them. The CDR3 totals 15 residues. CDR3 amino acids: CASSFQPGYGETQYF. CDR3 DNA: TGCGCCAGCAGCTTCCAGCCGGGCTATGGAGAGACCCAGTACTTC.

The J gene is TRBJ2-3, the V gene TRBV7-2; D unresolved. Trimming took 3 bases from V and 10 from J, leaving 14 bases between them. The CDR3 is 13 amino acids. Germline CDR1 and CDR2: SGHTA and FQGNSA. The CDR3 DNA is TGTGCCAGCAGCTTGGGCGACACCAGGCCGCAGTATTTT. This gives the protein CASSLGDTRPQYF.

This clonotype was seen a handful of times. V and J are TRBV5-1 and TRBJ2-2; a weak D match, TRBD1 (6 bases). V shed 6 bases and J shed 1 base, with 7 bases lying between them. CDR1 and CDR2 (germline): SGHRS, YFSETQ. The CDR3 covers 13 residues. The chain's CDR3 is CASTTGNTGELFF. As DNA, the CDR3 is TGCGCCAGCACGACAGGGAACACCGGGGAGCTGTTTTTT.

The CDR3 reads CASSPVAGGPTGELFF. CDR3 DNA: TGTGCCAGCAGCCCCGTTGCAGGGGGGCCAACCGGGGAGCTGTTTTTT. The chain recombines TRBV6-2 or TRBV6-3 with TRBJ2-2, with D tentatively TRBD1 (7 bases). CDR1 is MNHEY and CDR2 is SVGEGT in the germline V gene. This CDR3 comprises 16 residues. V was cut by 6 bases and J by 5 bases, with 19 bases left in between.

This chain connects TRBV3-2 to TRBJ1-1; no check of the table's D call, TRBD1, against the DNA was made. TRBV3-2 is classified as a pseudogene. This CDR3 is built from 15 residues. Written as DNA, the CDR3 is TGTGCCAGCAGCCAAAATTTACAGGGTGTGACTGAAGCTTTCTTT. The encoded protein is CASSQNLQGVTEAFF.

There are a few counts of this clonotype. The rearrangement joins TRBV15 to TRBJ1-2; D not resolved. V lost 0 bases to trimming and J lost 10 bases, with 18 bases between them. The germline V gene encodes CDR1 LNHNV and CDR2 YYDKDF (reference sequence). This CDR3 spans 15 amino acids. DNA of the CDR3: TGTGCCACCAGCAGAGATCCCGTTAAGGTTCTCGACTACACCTTC. Its protein is CATSRDPVKVLDYTF.

This clonotype was picked up a small number of times. The chain joins TRBV6-2 or TRBV6-3 to TRBJ2-7; 9 nucleotides match TRBD1. J was trimmed by 2 bases and V by 3 bases; bases with no gene match: 5. This CDR3 contains 15 residues. Germline V gene data show CDR1 as MNHEY and CDR2 as SVGEGT. CDR3 nucleotides: TGTGCCAGCAGTTATTTCGGACAGGGGCCCTACGAGCAGTACTTC. As protein: CASSYFGQGPYEQYF.

The V gene is TRBV4-3, the J gene TRBJ1-5, with a tentative D call TRBD1 (5 bases). V was clipped by 1 base and J by 0 bases, with 28 bases between them. Germline CDR1 and CDR2: LGHNA and YSLEER. The CDR3 is 22 residues long. In DNA, the CDR3 is TGCGCCAGCAGCCAAGTCACAGTGGGGGTCTCCAACCGTAAGGATAGCAATCAGCCCCAGCATTTT. Residues: CASSQVTVGVSNRKDSNQPQHF.

This clonotype turned up a few times. The rearrangement joins TRBV7-2 to TRBJ2-2; unclear D gene. The CDR3 is 14 residues long. V lost 4 bases and J 5 bases, leaving 11 bases between the germline ends. Per the germline V gene, CDR1 is SGHTA and CDR2 is FQGNSA. The DNA for the CDR3 is TGTGCCAGCAGCTCACCCTCTTTGACCGGGGAGCTGTTTTTT. This sequence encodes CASSSPSLTGELFF.

This clonotype has only a few counts. The rearrangement joins TRBV7-9 to TRBJ1-2, with 7 positions matching TRBD1. The CDR3 has 14 residues. Trimming removed 2 bases from V and 8 bases from J; junction bases left unmatched: 8. From germline, CDR1 is SEHNR and CDR2 FQNEAQ (reference sequence). CDR3 in DNA: TGTGCCAGCAGCTTATCTGGACAGGCCGACGGCTACACCTTC. Its translation is CASSLSGQADGYTF.

The chain recombines TRBV4-1 with TRBJ1-2; no reliable D call. Germline CDR1 MGHRA, CDR2 YSYEKL. Trimming stripped 1 base from V and 1 base from J, with 10 bases between. The CDR3 loop spans 15 amino acids. CDR3 DNA: TGCGCCAGCAGCCAAGGTTTCGTGGTTAACTATGGCTACACCTTC. Protein: CASSQGFVVNYGYTF.

This chain connects TRBV7-9 to TRBJ2-5, with TRBD2 matching 7 bases. The CDR3 runs 14 residues. Trimming at V came to 4 bases and at J to 5 bases, leaving 7 bases not matched to a gene. Germline CDR1 and CDR2: SEHNR and FQNEAQ (reference sequence). CDR3 sequence: CASSSLATAETQYF. CDR3 in DNA: TGTGCCAGCAGCTCACTAGCGACTGCTGAGACCCAGTACTTC. Complete variable domain (other parts from reference TRBV7-9 and TRBJ2-5): DTGVSQNPRHKITKRGQNVTFRCDPISEHNRLYWYRQTLGQGPEFLTYFQNEAQLEKSRLLSDRFSAERPKGSFSTLEIQRTEQGDSAMYLCASSSLATAETQYFGPGTRLLVL.

This clonotype was seen more than once but under ten times. This chain connects TRBV12-3 or TRBV12-4 to TRBJ1-5; D gene uncertain. With 6 bases removed from V and 5 bases from J, the gap between germline ends came to 17 bases. The CDR3 totals 15 residues. CDR3 region: CASSSVAGAYQPQHF. CDR3 in DNA: TGTGCCAGCAGCTCCGTAGCGGGAGCCTATCAGCCCCAGCATTTT.

In DNA, the CDR3 is TGTGCCAGCAGCCCCCGAGTCGTGACGGGGAACACTGAAGCTTTCTTT. This translates into CASSPRVVTGNTEAFF. The chain has TRBV7-3 and TRBJ1-1; D is ambiguous. The CDR3 sequence is 16 residues long. V lost 5 bases and J 1 base, leaving 17 bases between the germline ends. CDR1 is SGHTA and CDR2 is FQGTGA in the germline V gene.

The rearrangement uses TRBV27 and TRBJ1-1; D is uncertain. Trimming shortened V by 3 bases and J by 6 bases, and 8 bases separated the two germline ends. CDR3 size: 12 residues. Germline-derived CDR1 and CDR2 are MNHEY and SMNVEV (reference sequence). This CDR3 is CASSFAGSEAFF. The CDR3 DNA follows: TGTGCCAGCAGTTTTGCCGGGTCTGAAGCTTTCTTT.

This chain links TRBV4-1 with TRBJ1-1; D is unresolved. The CDR3 runs to 18 residues. CDR1 and CDR2 (germline): MGHRA, YSYEKL. The V and J ends lost 3 bases and 3 bases respectively, with 23 bases between them. The CDR3 DNA follows: TGCGCCAGCAGCCAGGTCGAAAGAGTCCTTGGGGTGGACACTGAAGCTTTCTTT. Translating it yields CASSQVERVLGVDTEAFF.

This clonotype was found many times. V gene TRBV12-3 or TRBV12-4 combines with J gene TRBJ1-5; D remains unclear. The CDR3 length is 13 residues. The V and J ends lost 6 bases and 9 bases respectively, with 15 bases between them. The CDR3 loop reads CASSPSPASPQHF. In DNA, the CDR3 is TGTGCCAGCAGCCCTAGCCCGGCCTCGCCCCAGCATTTT.

This clonotype was counted between two and nine times. J is TRBJ2-7 and V is TRBV11-2; unclear D gene. The CDR3 is made up of 11 amino acids. CDR1 is SGHAT, CDR2 FQNNGV, per germline. The V gene lost 0 bases and the J gene lost 6 bases, with 3 bases spanning the gap. In nucleotides, the CDR3 is TGTGCCAGCAGCTTAGATCGCGAGCAGTACTTC. Translating it yields CASSLDREQYF.

The rearrangement links TRBV6-5 to TRBJ2-2; maybe TRBD1 (5 bases). Per germline, CDR1 MNHEY and CDR2 SVGAGI. The CDR3 is 16 residues long. V was pared by 0 bases and J by 7 bases, with 15 bases between. The CDR3 DNA is TGTGCCAGCAGTTACTCGAACCAGGGTGTGAACGGGGAGCTGTTTTTT. Protein product: CASSYSNQGVNGELFF.